Below are 32 T cell receptor beta chains sequenced from a single sample in a study of blood T cell repertoires in COVID-19. The method was immunoSEQ multiplex PCR; TCRdb's version includes in-frame clones alone and lacks a portion of them. The table records 250,000 to 300,000 clones, roughly 90% of them present only once. Sequencing was performed on PBMCs or T cells enriched from blood (not recorded which). Receptors originate from a middle-aged woman who had recovered from COVID-19.

The chain links TRBV19 to TRBJ1-5; TRBD1 matches at 11 bases. V lost 2 bases and J lost 3; bases outside the gene matches: 12. Per the germline V gene, CDR1 is LNHDA and CDR2 is SQIVND (reference sequence). The CDR3 consists of 19 residues. The DNA of the CDR3 is TGTGCCAGTAGTATAAACCCTTGGGGGGACAGGGGGGCCAATCAGCCCCAGCATTTT. It encodes CASSINPWGDRGANQPQHF.

V gene TRBV6-5 combines with J gene TRBJ2-7; 7 nucleotides line up with TRBD1. With 6 bases clipped from V and 0 bases from J, the junction kept 5 bases outside the gene matches. CDR3 length equals 14 residues. Germline-derived CDR1 and CDR2 are MNHEY and SVGAGI. Here the CDR3 DNA reads TGTGCCAGCAGGAGGGGGCCTAGCTCCTACGAGCAGTACTTC. It codes for CASRRGPSSYEQYF.

V gene TRBV5-1 combines with J gene TRBJ2-1; TRBD2 agrees at 11 bases. Germline V gene sequence: CDR1 SGHRS, CDR2 YFSETQ. CDR3 length: 16 residues. With V trimmed by 3 bases and J by 4 bases, 6 bases remained unmatched. Here the CDR3 DNA reads TGCGCCAGCAGCTACCCCGGACTAGCGGGTTACAATGAGCAGTTCTTC. It yields the protein CASSYPGLAGYNEQFF.

J is TRBJ2-7 and V is TRBV21-1; the table names TRBD1, a call not compared with the DNA. TRBV21-1 is tagged as a pseudogene. The CDR3 runs to 14 residues. DNA of the CDR3: TGTGCCAGCAGCCCTCGGACAGCCTCCTACGAGCAGTACTTC. Encoded protein: CASSPRTASYEQYF.

V is TRBV14 and J is TRBJ2-6; no definite D call. Germline assignment: CDR1 SGHDN and CDR2 FVKESK. V was cut by 4 bases and J by 4 bases, with 17 bases left in between. This CDR3 spans 17 amino acids. CDR3 loop: CASSLHPDRHGANVLTF. CDR3 nucleotides: TGTGCCAGCAGCCTACACCCCGACCGACACGGGGCCAACGTCCTGACTTTC.

The gene calls are TRBV27 and TRBJ1-2; D gene ambiguous. Trimming pared 5 bases from V and 6 bases from J, leaving 16 bases between. Germline CDR1 and CDR2: MNHEY and SMNVEV (reference sequence). The CDR3 is 14 amino acids. The CDR3 bases are TGTGCCAGCAGTAACCCCGGTGGGCACCATGGCTACACCTTC. Protein sequence: CASSNPGGHHGYTF.

This clone has more than one count but fewer than ten. This specimen includes other DNA sequences encoding the same CDR3. The rearrangement joins TRBV19 to TRBJ1-1; 7 bases align to TRBD1. J gave up 2 bases and V 7 bases, and 7 bases lay outside the gene matches. Per germline, CDR1 LNHDA and CDR2 SQIVND (reference sequence). The CDR3 runs to 14 residues. This CDR3 reads CASTLGQSNTEAFF. Here the CDR3 DNA reads TGTGCCAGTACCCTGGGACAGTCTAACACTGAAGCTTTCTTT.

The chain uses TRBV18 and TRBJ2-5, with unresolved D. This CDR3 has 15 residues. V lost 6 bases to trimming and J lost 4 bases, with 18 bases between them. The V gene's germline CDR1 is KGHSH and CDR2 LQKENI. CDR3 amino acids: CASSQRSFPPETQYF. The CDR3 bases are TGTGCCAGCTCCCAACGGAGCTTTCCCCCAGAGACCCAGTACTTC.

This clone has only one observation. The genes are TRBV5-4 and TRBJ2-3, with D tentatively TRBD1 (6 bases). This CDR3 contains 16 residues. Germline assignment: CDR1 SGHNT and CDR2 YYREEE (reference sequence). The V end was cut by 2 bases, the J end by 0 bases, with 13 bases between. CDR3 sequence reads: CASSFPGTTSTDTQYF. The DNA for the CDR3 is TGTGCCAGCAGCTTTCCCGGGACAACAAGCACAGATACGCAGTATTTT.

The rearrangement uses TRBV5-1 and TRBJ2-7; 7 nucleotides line up with TRBD1. Germline V gives CDR1 SGHRS, CDR2 YFSETQ. V was pared by 4 bases and J by 2 bases, with 12 bases of the junction left unmatched. The CDR3 runs to 16 residues. The CDR3: CASSPNRGARTYEQYF. The CDR3 nucleotides read TGCGCCAGCAGCCCAAACAGGGGCGCCCGGACCTACGAGCAGTACTTC. Full variable domain (outside the CDR3, taken from reference TRBV5-1 and TRBJ2-7): KAGVTQTPRYLIKTRGQQVTLSCSPISGHRSVSWYQQTPGQGLQFLFEYFSETQRNKGNFPGRFSGRQFSNSRSEMNVSTLELGDSALYLCASSPNRGARTYEQYFGPGTRLTVT.

This chain connects TRBV3-1 (or the pseudogene TRBV3-2) to TRBJ1-1; D possibly corresponds to TRBD1 (5 bases). The V gene lost 4 bases and the J gene lost 10 bases, with 16 bases spanning the gap. Germline V CDR1 and CDR2: LGHDT, YNNKEL (reference sequence). The CDR3 is 13 residues long. Here the CDR3 reads CASSPGLRKAAFF. The CDR3, as DNA: TGTGCCAGCAGCCCGGGACTAAGGAAGGCAGCTTTCTTT.

The rearrangement joins TRBV19 to TRBJ2-2; tentatively, D is TRBD2 (5 bases). Germline V lookup: CDR1 LNHDA, CDR2 SQIVND (reference sequence). This CDR3 is 16 amino acids long. The ends were cut back, 2 bases at V and 4 bases at J, with 14 bases in the middle. The CDR3 nucleotides are TGTGCCAGTAGTATAATGGACGGACTTACCACCGGGGAGCTGTTTTTT. Its translation is CASSIMDGLTTGELFF.

The chain joins TRBV3-1 (or the pseudogene TRBV3-2) to TRBJ2-3, with TRBD2 matching 16 bases. The V gene's germline CDR1 is LGHDT and CDR2 YNNKEL (reference sequence). Germline trimming cut 3 bases from V and 6 bases from J; bases unmatched to any gene: 6. This CDR3 has 17 amino acids. The DNA for the CDR3 is TGTGCCAGCAGCCAGCCGGGACTAGCGGGGGGGTTGGATACGCAGTATTTT. The encoded protein is CASSQPGLAGGLDTQYF.

This clone was detected a few times. The genes are TRBV7-9 and TRBJ2-7, with 9 bases aligning to TRBD1. The CDR3 is made up of 15 amino acids. CDR1 and CDR2 from the germline V gene are SEHNR and FQNEAQ (reference sequence). Trimming removed 4 bases from V and 5 bases from J; junction bases left unmatched: 9. CDR3 nucleotides: TGTGCCAGCAGCTCCGAACAGGGGGCCTTTCACGAGCAGTACTTC. Protein product: CASSSEQGAFHEQYF.

This clone was detected only a few times. J is TRBJ1-1 and V is TRBV9, with D maybe TRBD1 (6 bases). The CDR3 contains 14 residues. The germline V gene encodes CDR1 SGDLS and CDR2 YYNGEE. V lost 3 bases to trimming and J lost 6 bases, with 15 bases between them. The CDR3 spells CASSAFNRVAEAFF. CDR3 bases: TGTGCCAGCAGCGCTTTCAACAGGGTCGCTGAAGCTTTCTTT.

The CDR3 reads CASSQDGAGVPYGYTF. CDR3 DNA: TGTGCCAGCAGCCAAGATGGGGCAGGTGTTCCCTATGGCTACACCTTC. The V gene is TRBV3-1 (or the pseudogene TRBV3-2), the J gene TRBJ1-2; D possibly corresponds to TRBD1 (5 bases). Trimming left V 0 bases short and J 4 bases short, with 15 bases between. The CDR3 consists of 16 residues. CDR1 LGHDT and CDR2 YNNKEL come from the germline V gene (reference sequence).

Details on this clone: This sample also contains other DNA sequences that code for the same CDR3. The V and J genes are TRBV5-1 and TRBJ2-3; 7 nucleotides agree with TRBD2. Germline CDR1 and CDR2: SGHRS and YFSETQ. V lost 2 bases, J lost 3 bases, and 0 bases stayed unmatched. The CDR3 contains 13 residues. CDR3: CASSLAGTDTQYF. CDR3 bases: TGCGCCAGCAGCTTAGCGGGGACAGATACGCAGTATTTT.

The gene calls are TRBV6-5 and TRBJ1-1; a possible D gene is TRBD1 (6 bases). This CDR3 is 13 amino acids long. Germline-derived CDR1 and CDR2 are MNHEY and SVGAGI. The germline V and J ends were trimmed by 0 bases and 5 bases, with 7 bases remaining between them. CDR3 sequence: CASSYSQGTEAFF. The CDR3 coding sequence is TGTGCCAGCAGTTACTCACAGGGAACTGAAGCTTTCTTT.

The V call is TRBV6-1, the J call TRBJ2-7; D possibly corresponds to TRBD2 (6 bases). The CDR3 has 16 amino acids. Germline loops: CDR1 MNHNS, CDR2 SASEGT. V lost 1 base to trimming and J lost 6 bases, with 19 bases between them. CDR3 protein: CASSEVMGTSGGEQYF. The DNA for the CDR3 is TGTGCCAGCAGTGAAGTCATGGGGACTTCTGGGGGCGAGCAGTACTTC.

The gene calls are TRBV11-2 and TRBJ1-2; weak D call: TRBD1 (5 bases). V was shortened by 2 bases and J by 7 bases, with 17 bases between the two germline ends. Germline V gene sequence: CDR1 SGHAT, CDR2 FQNNGV. This CDR3 is built from 15 residues. The CDR3 region is CASSLQGATWGGYTF. The CDR3 DNA sequence: TGTGCCAGCAGCTTACAGGGCGCCACTTGGGGTGGCTACACCTTC.

Written as DNA, the CDR3 is TGTGCCAGCTCATCCGGGACAGGGTACACCGGGGAGCTGTTTTTT. This sequence encodes CASSSGTGYTGELFF. The chain is built from TRBV18 and TRBJ2-2, with TRBD1 matching over 9 bases. Germline V gene data show CDR1 as KGHSH and CDR2 as LQKENI. V gave up 5 bases and J gave up 3 bases; unmatched junction bases: 4. The CDR3 is made up of 15 amino acids.

V usage is TRBV7-9 and J usage is TRBJ1-1, with a weak D call TRBD1 (6 bases). The germline CDR1 and CDR2 sequences are SEHNR and FQNEAQ (reference sequence). V lost 5 bases and J 2 bases, leaving 12 bases between the germline ends. This CDR3 has 14 residues. CDR3 DNA: TGTGCCAGCAGCGCCCGGACAGCAAACACTGAAGCTTTCTTT. Residues: CASSARTANTEAFF.

This sequence joins TRBV25-1 and TRBJ2-3, with 9 bases aligning to TRBD1. The CDR3 is 15 amino acids. J was trimmed by 5 bases and V by 4 bases; bases with no gene match: 7. CDR1 MGHDK and CDR2 SYGVNS come from the germline V gene. This CDR3 is CASSAGTGPQDTQYF. The DNA for the CDR3 is TGTGCCAGCAGTGCCGGGACAGGGCCACAAGATACGCAGTATTTT.

The J gene is TRBJ1-1, the V gene TRBV7-2, with D perhaps matching TRBD1 (5 bases). This CDR3 region has 14 residues. Germline CDR1 and CDR2: SGHTA and FQGNSA. The ends were cut back, 5 bases at V and 5 bases at J, with 15 bases in the middle. This CDR3 reads CASSPWGGTTEAFF. The CDR3 region has the DNA TGTGCCAGCAGCCCGTGGGGGGGGACGACTGAAGCTTTCTTT.

The V call is TRBV7-3, the J call TRBJ1-5, with TRBD1 matching over 9 bases. V was clipped by 4 bases and J by 4 bases; unmatched bases: 2. CDR3 length equals 14 residues. Germline-derived CDR1 and CDR2 are SGHTA and FQGTGA. The CDR3 loop is CASSWTGVNQPQHF. In DNA form, the CDR3 reads TGTGCCAGCAGCTGGACAGGGGTAAATCAGCCCCAGCATTTT.

The chain couples TRBV5-1 to TRBJ2-3; D gene ambiguous. The CDR3 contains 14 residues. The V end lost 0 bases, the J end lost 1 base, and 6 bases lay between the germline ends. Germline CDR1 is SGHRS and CDR2 is YFSETQ. CDR3 nucleotides: TGCGCCAGCAGCTTGGGACACCGCACAGATACGCAGTATTTT. Amino acid sequence: CASSLGHRTDTQYF.

This clone appeared once. The chain recombines TRBV3-1 (or the pseudogene TRBV3-2) with TRBJ2-1, with 8 bases lining up with TRBD2. Trimming cost V 1 base and J 5 bases; bases outside gene matches: 7. The CDR3 runs 16 residues. Germline V CDR1 and CDR2: LGHDT, YNNKEL (reference sequence). CDR3 region: CASSQVAGGYNNEQFF. The CDR3 DNA is TGTGCCAGCAGCCAAGTGGCGGGGGGCTACAACAATGAGCAGTTCTTC.

This clone was seen only once. Written as DNA, the CDR3 is TGTGCCAGCAGCCCCCTGTTGTCCTACGAGCAGTACTTC. It is translated as CASSPLLSYEQYF. The chain has TRBV7-8 and TRBJ2-7; D unclear. V was shortened by 5 bases and J by 1 base, with 9 bases between the two germline ends. The CDR3 totals 13 residues. The germline V gene has CDR1 SGHVS and CDR2 FQNEAQ.

This chain connects TRBV5-4 to TRBJ2-7, with TRBD2 matching 15 bases. CDR1 is SGHNT, CDR2 YYREEE, per germline (reference sequence). The V segment lost 2 bases and the J segment 5 bases; nucleotides outside the gene matches: 5. This CDR3 comprises 16 residues. DNA for the CDR3: TGTGCCAGCAGCTTCACGGGACTAGCGGGAGGAGACGAGCAGTACTTC. This sequence encodes CASSFTGLAGGDEQYF.

This CDR3 reads CSARRDTYEQYF. CDR3 sequence (DNA): TGCAGCGCCCGCCGGGACACCTACGAGCAGTACTTC. The rearrangement joins TRBV29-1 to TRBJ2-7; a possible D gene is TRBD1 (6 bases). The germline CDR1 and CDR2 sequences are SQVTM and ANQGSEA. Trimming removed 7 bases at V and 2 bases at J, with 12 bases between. This CDR3 is 12 amino acids long.

This chain links TRBV6-2 or TRBV6-3 with TRBJ1-1; D is unresolved. Germline loops: CDR1 MNHEY, CDR2 SVGEGT. The CDR3 is 13 residues long. The V end lost 2 bases, the J end lost 2 bases, and 6 bases lay between the germline ends. The CDR3 bases are TGTGCCAGCAGTTACCAGCGAAACACTGAAGCTTTCTTT. Translating it yields CASSYQRNTEAFF.

The chain recombines TRBV5-4 with TRBJ2-2, with 10 bases aligning to TRBD2. Germline V lookup: CDR1 SGHNT, CDR2 YYREEE (reference sequence). CDR3 size: 16 residues. V was clipped by 4 bases and J by 5 bases; unmatched bases: 8. CDR3 protein: CASSKLAGIGTGELFF. The CDR3 nucleotides read TGTGCCAGCAGCAAACTAGCGGGAATAGGGACCGGGGAGCTGTTTTTT.